The 30 T cell receptor beta chains below all came from one sample that was sequenced in a study of blood T cell repertoires in COVID-19. TCRdb keeps only in-frame clones here, not all; method: immunoSEQ multiplex PCR. The data contain 200,000 to 250,000 clones, about 86% of them singletons. Source material: PBMCs or T cells enriched from blood (not recorded which). Receptors were obtained from a woman between 45 and 60 years old in a cohort exposed to, infected with or recovered from COVID-19 (not recorded which).

This clone was observed a single time. V and J are TRBV7-9 and TRBJ1-4, with D tentatively TRBD1 (6 bases). V was trimmed by 1 base and J by 3 bases, leaving 9 bases between them. Germline loops: CDR1 SEHNR, CDR2 FQNEAQ (reference sequence). This CDR3 has 15 residues. Here the CDR3 reads CASSLGGHSNEKLFF. In DNA form, the CDR3 reads TGTGCCAGCAGCTTAGGGGGACACTCTAATGAAAAACTGTTTTTT. The full variable domain, rest sourced from reference TRBV7-9 and TRBJ1-4, is DTGVSQNPRHKITKRGQNVTFRCDPISEHNRLYWYRQTLGQGPEFLTYFQNEAQLEKSRLLSDRFSAERPKGSFSTLEIQRTEQGDSAMYLCASSLGGHSNEKLFFGSGTQLSVL.

The chain carries TRBV7-2 and TRBJ2-1; TRBD2 matches at 12 bases. This CDR3 region has 17 residues. V was clipped by 1 base and J by 6 bases; unmatched bases: 7. CDR1 and CDR2 from the germline V gene are SGHTA and FQGNSA. The CDR3 reads CASSLDLLAGGPNEQFF. The CDR3 DNA reads TGTGCCAGCAGCTTAGACCTCCTAGCGGGGGGGCCCAATGAGCAGTTCTTC. Full variable domain (rest looked up from reference TRBV7-2 and TRBJ2-1): GAGVSQSPSNKVTEKGKDVELRCDPISGHTALYWYRQSLGQGLEFLIYFQGNSAPDKSGLPSDRFSAERTGGSVSTLTIQRTQQEDSAVYLCASSLDLLAGGPNEQFFGPGTRLTVL.

This chain joins TRBV7-2 and TRBJ2-5; D may be TRBD2 (7 bases). CDR1 is SGHTA and CDR2 is FQGNSA in the germline V gene. Trimming shortened V by 5 bases and J by 5 bases, and 30 bases separated the two germline ends. The CDR3 is 19 amino acids. CDR3 loop: CASSPLLRGGARRGETQYF. Written as DNA, the CDR3 is TGTGCCAGCAGCCCCCTACTAAGGGGGGGCGCACGAAGGGGGGAGACCCAGTACTTC.

The V call is TRBV4-3, the J call TRBJ2-3; perhaps TRBD1 as D (6 bases). The CDR3 runs 18 residues. CDR1 is LGHNA and CDR2 is YSLEER in the germline V gene. V lost 4 bases and J lost 0, with 20 bases in between. The CDR3, as DNA: TGCGCCAGCAGCCTACAATTAGGGACATCCCTGAGCACAGATACGCAGTATTTT. Translated, it gives CASSLQLGTSLSTDTQYF.

The chain has TRBV7-9 and TRBJ1-2; 10 bases are a match to TRBD1. The germline V gene has CDR1 SEHNR and CDR2 FQNEAQ (reference sequence). This CDR3 has 16 residues. Trimming cost V 5 bases and J 1 base; bases outside gene matches: 7. CDR3 protein: CASSKRQGAVNYGYTF. CDR3 in DNA: TGTGCCAGCAGCAAAAGACAGGGGGCTGTTAACTATGGCTACACCTTC.

The rearrangement links TRBV5-6 to TRBJ2-5, with TRBD2 identical over 12 bases. This CDR3 comprises 16 residues. J was trimmed by 2 bases and V by 2 bases; bases with no gene match: 4. Looked up from germline, CDR1 is SGHDT and CDR2 is YYEEEE. This CDR3 reads CASSFRLAGEQETQYF. The CDR3 bases are TGTGCCAGCAGCTTTCGACTAGCGGGGGAACAAGAGACCCAGTACTTC.

V gene TRBV6-2 or TRBV6-3 combines with J gene TRBJ2-7; possibly TRBD1 for D (6 bases). Trimming shortened V by 6 bases and J by 5 bases, and 14 bases separated the two germline ends. Germline V gene sequence: CDR1 MNHEY, CDR2 SVGEGT. The CDR3 length is 13 residues. CDR3 DNA: TGTGCCAGCAGCCGGACAGATGAAAACGAGCAGTACTTC. Translation gives CASSRTDENEQYF.

This chain joins TRBV12-5 and TRBJ1-1, with 7 positions matching TRBD1. V lost 9 bases and J lost 1; bases outside the gene matches: 5. This CDR3 contains 13 residues. CDR1 is LGHNT and CDR2 is FRNRAP in the germline V gene. CDR3 DNA: TGTGCTAGCGAGGGACAGCCGAACACTGAAGCTTTCTTT. Translated: CASEGQPNTEAFF.

The chain recombines TRBV9 with TRBJ2-3; 9 bases are shared with TRBD2. V was pared by 5 bases and J by 2 bases, with 6 bases of the junction left unmatched. The CDR3 spans 15 residues. The V gene's germline CDR1 is SGDLS and CDR2 YYNGEE. The DNA for the CDR3 is TGTGCCAGCAGTATAGCGGGGGAGTTCACAGATACGCAGTATTTT. Amino acids: CASSIAGEFTDTQYF. Filled out from reference TRBV9 and TRBJ2-3, the complete variable domain reads DSGVTQTPKHLITATGQRVTLRCSPRSGDLSVYWYQQSLDQGLQFLIQYYNGEERAKGNILERFSAQQFPDLHSELNLSSLELGDSALYFCASSIAGEFTDTQYFGPGTRLTVL.

The chain combines TRBV5-1 with TRBJ2-3; TRBD2 matches 7 bases. The germline CDR1 and CDR2 sequences are SGHRS and YFSETQ. V shed 4 bases and J 6 bases; nucleotides not matched to a gene: 8. The CDR3 extends over 14 amino acids. CDR3 sequence reads: CASSPQRGDDTQYF. CDR3 nucleotide sequence: TGCGCCAGCAGCCCCCAACGGGGGGACGATACGCAGTATTTT.

This chain links TRBV5-5 with TRBJ2-7, with 7 bases identical to TRBD1. CDR3 size: 12 residues. Germline-derived CDR1 and CDR2 are SGHKS and YYEKEE (reference sequence). V was clipped by 3 bases and J by 4 bases; unmatched bases: 1. The CDR3 here is CASSSQGYEQYF. The CDR3 region has the DNA TGTGCCAGCAGCTCACAGGGGTACGAGCAGTACTTC.

This rearrangement joins TRBV7-9 to TRBJ2-2; the match to TRBD1 covers 8 bases. The ends lost 5 bases at V and 6 bases at J; junction bases unmatched: 11. This CDR3 comprises 16 residues. Germline CDR1 reads SEHNR; CDR2 reads FQNEAQ (reference sequence). CDR3 coding DNA: TGTGCCAGCAGCCCGCGGACAGGGTATAGTTCCGGGGAGCTGTTTTTT. Its protein is CASSPRTGYSSGELFF.

The genes are TRBV27 and TRBJ1-2; TRBD1 is a possible D gene (5 bases). The CDR3 runs to 14 residues. Germline V CDR1 and CDR2: MNHEY, SMNVEV (reference sequence). Trimming took off 2 bases at V and 0 bases at J, with 7 bases between the two ends. CDR3 coding DNA: TGTGCCAGCAGTTTAGCAGGGCCTAACTATGGCTACACCTTC. This encodes CASSLAGPNYGYTF.

The V call is TRBV5-1, the J call TRBJ2-2; the D is unclear. This CDR3 region has 15 residues. Germline V gene lookup returns CDR1 SGHRS and CDR2 YFSETQ. The germline V and J ends were trimmed by 3 bases and 3 bases, with 12 bases remaining between them. CDR3 coding DNA: TGCGCCAGCAGCTCCCCGTATAAGCACACCGGGGAGCTGTTTTTT. Its translation: CASSSPYKHTGELFF.

This clone was picked up a small number of times. The gene calls are TRBV21-1 and TRBJ2-2; the D call of TRBD1 is as the table states it, not checked on the DNA. TRBV21-1 is a listed pseudogene. The CDR3 covers 19 residues. The CDR3 loop reads CASSNPRTGPIKNTGELFF. CDR3 nucleotide sequence: TGTGCCAGCAGCAATCCACGGACAGGACCGATCAAGAACACCGGGGAGCTGTTTTTT.

CDR3: CASSAGTARNTIYF. Written as DNA, the CDR3 is TGTGCCAGCAGCGCCGGGACAGCCCGAAACACCATATATTTT. The rearrangement joins TRBV5-8 to TRBJ1-3; TRBD1 matches at 7 bases. There are 14 residues in the CDR3. With 4 bases clipped from V and 5 bases from J, the junction kept 6 bases outside the gene matches. The V gene's germline CDR1 is SGHTS and CDR2 YDEGEE.

The chain couples TRBV7-2 to TRBJ2-4, with D possibly TRBD1 on 6 matching bases. V was shortened by 5 bases and J by 9 bases, with 14 bases between the two germline ends. The CDR3 runs 13 residues. Germline V CDR1 and CDR2: SGHTA, FQGNSA. For the CDR3, the DNA is TGTGCCAGCAGCCCACAGGGTCGTAGCATTCAGTACTTC. Protein sequence: CASSPQGRSIQYF.

The V gene is TRBV7-3, the J gene TRBJ1-2; tentative D call: TRBD1 (5 bases). Trimming removed 3 bases at V and 8 bases at J, with 13 bases between. This CDR3 region has 13 residues. Looked up from germline, CDR1 is SGHTA and CDR2 is FQGTGA. The DNA for the CDR3 is TGTGCCAGCAGCTTGGATGGGGCGCGAGGCTACACCTTC. This sequence encodes CASSLDGARGYTF.

CDR3 sequence: CATGTDDAYEQYF. As DNA, the CDR3 is TGCGCCACCGGGACAGACGATGCCTACGAGCAGTACTTC. This rearrangement joins TRBV10-1 to TRBJ2-7, with 7 positions matching TRBD1. CDR1 is WNHNN, CDR2 SYGVQD, per germline (reference sequence). The CDR3 is made up of 13 amino acids. V dropped 10 bases and J dropped 2; count of bases not matched to a gene: 8.

This clone was seen a single time. J is TRBJ2-1 and V is TRBV4-2; TRBD2 might be the D (6 bases). Germline CDR1 reads LGHNA; CDR2 reads YNFKEQ. Trimming took 4 bases from V and 8 from J, leaving 15 bases between them. The CDR3 contains 14 residues. CDR3 amino acids: CASSRDSSWDEQFF. The CDR3 DNA reads TGTGCCAGCAGCCGGGACTCCTCCTGGGATGAGCAGTTCTTC.

The V call is TRBV19, the J call TRBJ1-1; no clear D. This CDR3 is 12 amino acids long. Per germline, CDR1 LNHDA and CDR2 SQIVND (reference sequence). Trimming left V 7 bases short and J 1 base short, with 7 bases between. The CDR3 coding sequence is TGTGCCAGTAACCACAAGAACACTGAAGCTTTCTTT. Protein sequence: CASNHKNTEAFF. Filled out from reference TRBV19 and TRBJ1-1, the complete variable domain reads DGGITQSPKYLFRKEGQNVTLSCEQNLNHDAMYWYRQDPGQGLRLIYYSQIVNDFQKGDIAEGYSVSREKKESFPLTVTSAQKNPTAFYLCASNHKNTEAFFGQGTRLTVV.

Written as DNA, the CDR3 is TGCGCCAGCAGCCAAACCCCCAGGGGGCTTTTTACTGAAGCTTTCTTT. Protein product: CASSQTPRGLFTEAFF. This chain uses TRBV4-3 with TRBJ1-1; 8 bases map to TRBD1. Trimming cost V 2 bases and J 5 bases; bases outside gene matches: 10. Germline CDR1 and CDR2: LGHNA and YSLEER. This CDR3 is 16 amino acids long.

V is TRBV27 and J is TRBJ2-1; 7 bases fit TRBD1. Per germline, CDR1 MNHEY and CDR2 SMNVEV (reference sequence). The ends lost 4 bases at V and 2 bases at J; junction bases unmatched: 8. The CDR3 spans 16 residues. The CDR3 sequence: CASSSTGVPPYNEQFF. The DNA for the CDR3 is TGTGCCAGCAGTTCTACAGGGGTCCCTCCCTACAATGAGCAGTTCTTC.

This clone was recorded once. The chain combines TRBV28 with TRBJ1-6; TRBD1 is a possible D gene (6 bases). Between the trimmed V and J ends, which lost 11 bases and 7 bases, there was a span of 15 bases. Germline values: CDR1 MDHEN, CDR2 SYDVKM. The CDR3 consists of 13 residues. DNA of the CDR3: TGTGCCTTTGGGGGCCAGTGGAATTCACCCCTCCACTTT. It translates to CAFGGQWNSPLHF.

V usage is TRBV6-5 and J usage is TRBJ1-2; 10 bases are a match to TRBD1. The CDR3 length is 14 residues. Germline CDR1 MNHEY, CDR2 SVGAGI. The V and J ends lost 7 bases and 7 bases, in that order; junction bases with no gene match: 9. The chain's CDR3 is CASTIRQGAFGYTF. In nucleotides, the CDR3 is TGTGCCAGCACCATCAGACAGGGGGCGTTTGGCTACACCTTC.

The chain couples TRBV18 to TRBJ1-6; D is possibly TRBD1 (6 bases). Trimming left V 3 bases short and J 4 bases short, with 13 bases between. CDR1 and CDR2 from the germline V gene are KGHSH and LQKENI. The length of the CDR3 is 16 residues. CDR3 loop: CASSPISGAYNSPLHF. CDR3 DNA: TGTGCCAGCTCACCTATTTCAGGGGCATATAATTCACCCCTCCACTTT.

The chain uses TRBV5-4 and TRBJ1-6; TRBD1 aligns across 8 bases. J was trimmed by 9 bases and V by 4 bases; bases with no gene match: 6. This CDR3 is built from 14 residues. The germline gives CDR1 SGHNT, CDR2 YYREEE (reference sequence). The CDR3 DNA is TGTGCCAGCAGCGTGGACAGGGTGAGTTCACCCCTCCACTTT. Translating gives CASSVDRVSSPLHF.

The J gene is TRBJ2-1, the V gene TRBV7-9, with D unresolved. The CDR3 covers 11 residues. Germline loops: CDR1 SEHNR, CDR2 FQNEAQ (reference sequence). The V gene lost 5 bases and the J gene lost 9 bases, with 8 bases spanning the gap. CDR3 DNA sequence: TGTGCCAGCAGCCCTGGCTTTGAGCAGTTCTTC. Amino acid sequence: CASSPGFEQFF. Filled out from reference TRBV7-9 and TRBJ2-1, the complete variable domain reads DTGVSQNPRHKITKRGQNVTFRCDPISEHNRLYWYRQTLGQGPEFLTYFQNEAQLEKSRLLSDRFSAERPKGSFSTLEIQRTEQGDSAMYLCASSPGFEQFFGPGTRLTVL.

This chain joins TRBV5-1 and TRBJ2-5; unclear D gene. CDR3 length: 14 residues. Germline CDR1 is SGHRS and CDR2 is YFSETQ. V was trimmed by 0 bases and J by 0 bases, leaving 6 bases between them. CDR3 nucleotides: TGCGCCAGCAGCTTGGGTGCGTACCAAGAGACCCAGTACTTC. Its translation is CASSLGAYQETQYF.

The rearrangement joins TRBV15 to TRBJ1-6; D remains ambiguous. V lost 0 bases, J lost 7 bases, and 16 bases lay in between. CDR3 length equals 17 residues. Looked up from germline, CDR1 is LNHNV and CDR2 is YYDKDF (reference sequence). CDR3 amino acids: CATSRDLRTTGNSPLHF. CDR3 in DNA: TGTGCCACCAGCAGAGATTTGCGGACGACGGGAAATTCACCCCTCCACTTT.